What follows are 14 T cell receptor beta chains derived from one specimen sequenced in a study of PD-L1 blockade in urothelial cancer. TCRdb's copy holds only in-frame clones and misses some; the assay was immunoSEQ multiplex PCR. The sample has about 56,000 clones, approximately 86% seen once. Sequencing was performed on PBMCs, taken around atezolizumab (anti-PD-L1) treatment. These receptor sequences come from a man between 50 and 59 years old with urothelial cancer.

This rearrangement joins TRBV6-5 to TRBJ2-5; the D gene is possibly TRBD2 (6 bases). V was shortened by 10 bases and J by 9 bases, with 15 bases between the two germline ends. Germline CDR1 is MNHEY and CDR2 is SVGAGI. This CDR3 spans 11 amino acids. Here the CDR3 reads CATGDFQAQYF. DNA for the CDR3: TGTGCCACTGGGGACTTCCAGGCCCAGTACTTC.

The chain has TRBV18 and TRBJ2-1, with 14 bases that match TRBD2. Per the germline V gene, CDR1 is KGHSH and CDR2 is LQKENI. CDR3 length: 16 amino acids. Losses at the gene ends were 4 bases for V and 9 bases for J; bases not matched to a gene: 8. This CDR3 reads CASSRRLAGGPGEQFF. In DNA form, the CDR3 reads TGTGCCAGCTCACGGCGACTAGCGGGAGGGCCTGGTGAGCAGTTCTTC. Full variable domain (missing parts from reference TRBV18 and TRBJ2-1): NAGVMQNPRHLVRRRGQEARLRCSPMKGHSHVYWYRQLPEEGLKFMVYLQKENIIDESGMPKERFSAEFPKEGPSILRIQQVVRGDSAAYFCASSRRLAGGPGEQFFGPGTRLTVL.

The chain is built from TRBV5-1 and TRBJ2-2, with 7 positions matching TRBD1. Germline CDR1 and CDR2: SGHRS and YFSETQ. The CDR3 has 12 residues. Trimming removed 2 bases from V and 8 bases from J; junction bases left unmatched: 0. The CDR3 region is CASSLQGGELFF. The CDR3 DNA sequence: TGCGCCAGCAGCTTACAGGGGGGGGAGCTGTTTTTT.

The chain has TRBV2 and TRBJ1-5, with D uncertain. Germline loops: CDR1 SNHLY, CDR2 FYNNEI. There are 12 residues in the CDR3. Trimming took off 3 bases at V and 9 bases at J, with 9 bases between the two ends. Here the CDR3 DNA reads TGTGCCAGCAGTGACCCAGGCCGGCCCCAGCATTTT. It specifies CASSDPGRPQHF.

The rearrangement links TRBV28 to TRBJ1-6; 9 bases are a match to TRBD1. CDR1 and CDR2 (germline): MDHEN, SYDVKM. V lost 6 bases, J lost 1 base, and 7 bases stayed unmatched. This CDR3 region has 17 residues. The CDR3: CASSPGQGWSYNSPLHF. CDR3 DNA sequence: TGTGCCAGCAGCCCAGGACAGGGGTGGTCCTATAATTCACCCCTCCACTTT. Based on the CDR3 plus reference TRBV28 and TRBJ1-6, the full variable domain is DVKVTQSSRYLVKRTGEKVFLECVQDMDHENMFWYRQDPGLGLRLIYFSYDVKMKEKGDIPEGYSVSREKKERFSLILESASTNQTSMYLCASSPGQGWSYNSPLHFGNGTRLTVT.

This sequence joins TRBV6-6 and TRBJ2-3; D is uncertain. V dropped 7 bases and J dropped 0 bases, with 14 bases sitting between them. The length of the CDR3 is 15 residues. Germline V gives CDR1 MNHNY, CDR2 SVGAGI (reference sequence). CDR3 loop: CASTPRGTSTDTQYF. As DNA, the CDR3 is TGTGCCAGCACCCCTAGAGGAACTAGCACAGATACGCAGTATTTT.

The rearrangement joins TRBV5-1 to TRBJ1-6; D unclear. The CDR3 consists of 14 residues. V shed 0 bases and J shed 5 bases, with 6 bases lying between them. In germline, CDR1 is SGHRS, CDR2 YFSETQ. The DNA of the CDR3 is TGCGCCAGCAGCTTGGAGAGAAATAATTCACCCCTCCACTTT. This encodes CASSLERNNSPLHF.

The chain is built from TRBV5-1 and TRBJ1-1, with D tentatively TRBD1 (5 bases). This CDR3 spans 14 amino acids. The germline gives CDR1 SGHRS, CDR2 YFSETQ. Trimming took 5 bases from V and 4 from J, leaving 15 bases between them. Written as DNA, the CDR3 is TGCGCCAGCAGTCCTTCTGGGGGGACCACTGAAGCTTTCTTT. Protein sequence: CASSPSGGTTEAFF.

This clone was recorded only once. The V call is TRBV5-8, the J call TRBJ1-4; the D gene is possibly TRBD1 (5 bases). The CDR3 covers 15 residues. Germline CDR1 and CDR2: SGHTS and YDEGEE. V was pared by 2 bases and J by 4 bases, with 12 bases between. CDR3 amino acids: CASSFFQGNNEKLFF. CDR3 bases: TGTGCCAGCAGCTTTTTTCAGGGAAATAATGAAAAACTGTTTTTT.

J is TRBJ2-1 and V is TRBV30; a weak D match, TRBD2 (6 bases). The germline gives CDR1 GTSNPN, CDR2 SVGIG (reference sequence). Trimming shortened V by 2 bases and J by 1 base, and 9 bases separated the two germline ends. There are 14 residues in the CDR3. CDR3 region: CAWSRRDSYNEQFF. In nucleotides, the CDR3 is TGTGCCTGGAGTAGGCGGGATTCCTACAATGAGCAGTTCTTC.

The CDR3 DNA is TGTGCCAGCAGCTCAGGACAGACTTCGGCTACCGCTTTCTTT. Translation gives CASSSGQTSATAFF. V is TRBV5-4 and J is TRBJ1-1, with a possible D match to TRBD1 (6 bases). The length of the CDR3 is 14 residues. Trimming cost V 3 bases and J 11 bases, with 20 bases left between them. Germline CDR1 SGHNT, CDR2 YYREEE (reference sequence).

The chain employs TRBV28 and TRBJ1-3, with D hard to call. Germline V gene sequence: CDR1 MDHEN, CDR2 SYDVKM. The CDR3 sequence is 17 residues long. The V gene lost 6 bases and the J gene lost 2 bases, with 20 bases spanning the gap. The CDR3 reads CASRPSTYSWPGNTIYF. CDR3 nucleotides: TGTGCCAGCAGACCTTCGACTTACTCTTGGCCTGGAAACACCATATATTTT.

The J gene is TRBJ1-1, the V gene TRBV11-3; TRBD1 matches 9 bases. Germline V gene sequence: CDR1 SGHNT, CDR2 YENEEA. The trim removed 1 base at V and 4 bases at J, leaving 10 bases unmatched. The CDR3 contains 17 residues. CDR3 region: CASSLGSQGARGTEAFF. The CDR3 DNA reads as TGTGCCAGCAGCTTAGGGTCACAGGGGGCGAGGGGCACTGAAGCTTTCTTT.

The chain is built from TRBV29-1 and TRBJ2-3, with a weak D call TRBD2 (6 bases). Trimming stripped 5 bases from V and 4 bases from J, with 16 bases between. The CDR3 totals 14 residues. The germline V gene has CDR1 SQVTM and CDR2 ANQGSEA. DNA for the CDR3: TGCAGCGTTCGGCGGGACGTCGGGGCAGATACGCAGTATTTT. This encodes CSVRRDVGADTQYF.